The 13 T cell receptor beta chains given below trace back to one sample, sequenced in a study of blood T cell repertoires in COVID-19. Repertoires were generated with immunoSEQ multiplex PCR, while TCRdb's copy carries only in-frame clones and drops some. The sample has 99,000 or so clones; around 88% are singletons. Material: peripheral blood. These TCRs come from a man aged 50 or older with COVID-19, enrolled during active disease.

The chain combines TRBV4-3 with TRBJ2-3, with 8 bases identical to TRBD2. The trim removed 0 bases at V and 1 base at J, leaving 3 bases unmatched. The CDR3 spans 16 residues. Germline V gene sequence: CDR1 LGHNA, CDR2 YSLEER. The CDR3 DNA sequence: TGCGCCAGCAGCCAAGATGCGACTAGCGGCACAGATACGCAGTATTTT. It yields the protein CASSQDATSGTDTQYF.

The chain couples TRBV19 to TRBJ1-1, with a possible D match to TRBD1 (5 bases). CDR1 and CDR2 from the germline V gene are LNHDA and SQIVND (reference sequence). V lost 5 bases and J 1 base, leaving 11 bases between the germline ends. The CDR3 is 14 residues long. CDR3 residues: CASSPGGGNTEAFF. The CDR3 nucleotides are TGTGCCAGTAGTCCCGGCGGGGGGAACACTGAAGCTTTCTTT.

The rearrangement links TRBV5-8 to TRBJ2-1; 15 nucleotides agree with TRBD2. The CDR3 is 17 amino acids. After removal of 2 bases from V and 4 bases from J, the junction contained 4 bases not matched to a gene. Germline V gene lookup returns CDR1 SGHTS and CDR2 YDEGEE. The CDR3 nucleotides read TGTGCCAGCAGCTTTTCGGGACTAGCGGGGGGTTACAATGAGCAGTTCTTC. Its translation is CASSFSGLAGGYNEQFF.

V gene TRBV7-3 combines with J gene TRBJ1-1; tentatively, D is TRBD1 (5 bases). With 5 bases removed from V and 3 bases from J, the gap between germline ends came to 10 bases. Germline V lookup: CDR1 SGHTA, CDR2 FQGTGA. The CDR3 length is 13 residues. The CDR3 sequence is CASSPTGDTEAFF. In DNA, the CDR3 is TGTGCCAGCAGCCCAACGGGGGACACTGAAGCTTTCTTT.

The CDR3 DNA follows: TGTGCCAGCAGCGTAGCACTAGTATCGACCAATAGTGAGCAGTTCTTC. Its translation is CASSVALVSTNSEQFF. The genes are TRBV9 and TRBJ2-1; maybe TRBD2 (5 bases). The CDR3 has 16 residues. The V gene's germline CDR1 is SGDLS and CDR2 YYNGEE. V shed 0 bases and J shed 9 bases, with 19 bases lying between them.

V is TRBV3-1 (or the pseudogene TRBV3-2) and J is TRBJ2-7; 8 bases are a match to TRBD1. Germline loops: CDR1 LGHDT, CDR2 YNNKEL (reference sequence). Unmatched junction bases numbered 7, after V lost 4 bases and J lost 5 bases. The CDR3 totals 14 residues. The CDR3 DNA is TGTGCCAGCAGCCTTAGGACAGGGTCCCACGAGCAGTACTTC. Residues: CASSLRTGSHEQYF.

CDR3 nucleotides: TGTGCCAGCTCACCACGGTCTAATAGCAATCAGCCCCAGCATTTT. Its translation is CASSPRSNSNQPQHF. The chain couples TRBV18 to TRBJ1-5; D not certain. From germline, CDR1 is KGHSH and CDR2 LQKENI. This CDR3 has 15 amino acids. V dropped 1 base and J dropped 0 bases, with 7 bases sitting between them. Combining the CDR3 with reference TRBV18 and TRBJ1-5 gives the whole variable domain NAGVMQNPRHLVRRRGQEARLRCSPMKGHSHVYWYRQLPEEGLKFMVYLQKENIIDESGMPKERFSAEFPKEGPSILRIQQVVRGDSAAYFCASSPRSNSNQPQHFGDGTRLSIL.

The chain employs TRBV11-2 and TRBJ1-2; a possible D gene is TRBD1 (5 bases). V lost 5 bases and J lost 4, with 11 bases in between. Germline V gene lookup returns CDR1 SGHAT and CDR2 FQNNGV. CDR3 length equals 13 residues. The CDR3 coding sequence is TGTGCCAGCAGCCGGGGGGGTCCCTATGGCTACACCTTC. Its protein product is CASSRGGPYGYTF.

This chain joins TRBV24-1 and TRBJ1-1; D perhaps matches TRBD1 (5 bases). Germline V lookup: CDR1 KGHDR, CDR2 SFDVKD. This CDR3 has 15 residues. V dropped 4 bases and J dropped 0 bases, with 11 bases sitting between them. The CDR3 coding sequence is TGTGCCACCAGTGACTCCCGGGGGTTGAACACTGAAGCTTTCTTT. It translates to CATSDSRGLNTEAFF.

V gene TRBV25-1 combines with J gene TRBJ1-5; D is uncertain. The V end was cut by 2 bases, the J end by 1 base, with 12 bases between. The germline gives CDR1 MGHDK, CDR2 SYGVNS. The CDR3 runs 16 residues. CDR3 in DNA: TGTGCCAGCAGTGAACCTGTAGAGTTCAGCAATCAGCCCCAGCATTTT. It translates to CASSEPVEFSNQPQHF.

The chain employs TRBV27 and TRBJ1-1; D remains unclear. Germline CDR1 reads MNHEY; CDR2 reads SMNVEV (reference sequence). Deletions cut 0 bases from V and 1 base from J, with 9 bases between. The CDR3 runs 15 residues. CDR3 loop: CASSLSGRSNTEAFF. DNA for the CDR3: TGTGCCAGCAGTTTATCAGGCAGGTCGAACACTGAAGCTTTCTTT.

CDR3 DNA: TGTGCCAGTAGTCCAGGAGGAACTGAAGCTTTCTTT. Protein product: CASSPGGTEAFF. The gene calls are TRBV19 and TRBJ1-1; no clear D gene. There are 12 residues in the CDR3. Germline assignment: CDR1 LNHDA and CDR2 SQIVND (reference sequence). Trimming took off 5 bases at V and 5 bases at J, with 9 bases between the two ends.

This chain joins TRBV3-1 (or the pseudogene TRBV3-2) and TRBJ2-7, with TRBD1 matching over 10 bases. CDR3 length: 16 amino acids. V dropped 1 base and J dropped 1; count of bases not matched to a gene: 4. Germline CDR1 reads LGHDT; CDR2 reads YNNKEL (reference sequence). DNA of the CDR3: TGTGCCAGCAGCCAAGGACAGGGGGCTTTGTCCTACGAGCAGTACTTC. Its protein is CASSQGQGALSYEQYF.